This TCR beta chain comes out of a study of blood T cell repertoires in COVID-19. Study in general: In each case, the material was cDNA or gDNA derived from T cells, B-cell-depleted T cells, or PBMCs.

Germline-derived CDR1 and CDR2 are MGHRA and YSYEKL. CDR3 size: 16 residues. J lost 7 bases, V lost 0 bases, and 9 bases had no gene match. Profiling relied on immunoSEQ multiplex PCR, and the TCRdb table lists in-frame clones only, not all of them. The sample has 80,000 to 95,000 clones, roughly 86% seen once. Sequencing input: peripheral blood. The clonotype comes from a human donor in a cohort sampled during active COVID-19. The gene calls are TRBV4-1 and TRBJ2-1; TRBD1 agrees at 7 bases. The CDR3 sequence is CASSQDSNRGKNEQFF. Here the CDR3 DNA reads TGCGCCAGCAGCCAAGATTCGAACAGGGGAAAGAATGAGCAGTTCTTC.